The rows below give T cell receptor beta chains drawn from one sample of a study of regulatory T cells in long-lasting Graves disease. TCRdb called the multiplex PCR reads again in MiXCR, with one record for every CDR3 protein. The repertoire holds hundreds of thousands of distinct CDR3 sequences, with roughly 14% as singletons. The data also belong to a second study, concerning T cells in Graves' hyperthyroidism and ophthalmopathy.

Sequencing was performed on peripheral blood mononuclear cells (PBMCs), taken at new diagnosis, from a patient treated with antithyroid drugs. These TCRs come from a man between 25 and 39 years old with Graves disease. The conserved cysteine and the conserved F or W are not part of the CDR3 here. Only part of the rows carry a size: once, few, many, or a class if the clone is expanded.

clone_size j_call v_call cdr3_aa
NA TRBJ1-5 TRBV19 ASSIGSTNQPRH
many TRBJ1-4 TRBV2 ATQTGTNEKLF
many TRBJ2-2 TRBV20-1 SARTGTSPAGELF
many TRBJ2-3 TRBV27 ASSTRLAGEGADTQY
many TRBJ1-2 TRBV28 AGLDRNLYGYT
NA TRBJ1-1 TRBV19 ASSRLDGPTEAF
NA TRBJ2-7 TRBV7-2 ASSSNQGPYEQY
many TRBJ1-5 TRBV27 ASSVSRDIADNQPQH
NA TRBJ2-7 TRBV15 ATSRRGGGNTYEQY
few TRBJ1-1 TRBV29-1 SVEKGIGTEAF
many TRBJ1-1 TRBV19 ASRIPGTNTEAF
many TRBJ2-7 TRBV27 ASGLGDRRTEQY
NA TRBJ2-4 TRBV5-1 ASTPPNREY
many TRBJ1-2 TRBV12-3/TRBV12-4 ASSSRRNYGYT
NA TRBJ2-7 TRBV2 ASITVGTSGSYEQY
many TRBJ2-1 TRBV7-2 ASRPGNNEQF
many TRBJ2-7 TRBV6-1 ASSEWGRRRDFNGTYEQY
many TRBJ2-3 TRBV7-2 ASSVPSTDTQY
few TRBJ2-3 TRBV9 ASSTTGDSTDTQY
few TRBJ2-7 TRBV29-1 SVELLAGSYEQY
many TRBJ2-5 TRBV5-1 ASSPMTGGGTQY
many TRBJ2-3 TRBV7-6 ASSLEGSGTDTQY
many TRBJ2-3 TRBV12-3/TRBV12-4 ASSLETSGTDTQY
NA TRBJ1-5 TRBV10-1 ASSETDQPQH
many TRBJ2-7 TRBV27 ASKQGSGSYEQY
many TRBJ1-5 TRBV27 ASNPQGRRGNQPQH
many TRBJ2-1 TRBV2 ASSRAYHEQF
few TRBJ2-2 TRBV29-1 SVAGKTGELF
NA TRBJ2-5 TRBV27 ASSHTAGETQY
NA TRBJ1-1 TRBV18 ASSPQTGQGEAF
few TRBJ1-2 TRBV11-3 ASSLVYWINYGYT
NA TRBJ1-3 TRBV6-5 ASSSPRDRGTHTIY
NA TRBJ2-7 TRBV19 ASSQRPAGSYEQY
few TRBJ1-5 TRBV27 ASSRVSNQPQH
many TRBJ2-1 TRBV28 ASRRAGGTAYNEQF
many TRBJ1-4 TRBV2 ASCGSREGEKLF
NA TRBJ1-4 TRBV10-3 AISERTATNEKLF
many TRBJ1-1 TRBV11-2 ASSLVLTEAF
few TRBJ2-1 TRBV30 AWSGVIGYNEQF
NA TRBJ2-5 TRBV7-3 ASSLSSGGSGETQY
many TRBJ2-1 TRBV20-1 SATPGGNEQF
few TRBJ2-2 TRBV30 AWRAENTGELF
NA TRBJ2-6 TRBV12-3/TRBV12-4 ASRFGLPSGANVLT
few TRBJ1-5 TRBV30 AWSTGGSQPQH
NA TRBJ2-1 TRBV7-2 ASSSPLAGYYNEQF
NA TRBJ2-3 TRBV6-2/TRBV6-3 ASSYSPRRDSRNTQY
few TRBJ2-1 TRBV19 ASKGSPSSYNEQF
NA TRBJ2-7 TRBV3-1 ASSQPTPYEQY